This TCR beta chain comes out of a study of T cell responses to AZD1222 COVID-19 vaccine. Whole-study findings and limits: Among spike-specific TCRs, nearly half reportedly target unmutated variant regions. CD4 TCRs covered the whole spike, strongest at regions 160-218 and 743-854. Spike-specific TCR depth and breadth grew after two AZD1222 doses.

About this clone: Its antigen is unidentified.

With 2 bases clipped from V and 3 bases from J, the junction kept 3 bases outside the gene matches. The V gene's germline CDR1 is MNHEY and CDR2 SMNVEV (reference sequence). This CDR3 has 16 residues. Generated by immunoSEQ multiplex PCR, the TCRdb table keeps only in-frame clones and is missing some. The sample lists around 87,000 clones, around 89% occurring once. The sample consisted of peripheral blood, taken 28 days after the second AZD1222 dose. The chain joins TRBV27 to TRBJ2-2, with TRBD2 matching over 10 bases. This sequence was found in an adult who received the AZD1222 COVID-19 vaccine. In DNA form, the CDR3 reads TGTGCCAGCAGTTTAATGCTAGCGGGAGACACCGGGGAGCTGTTTTTT. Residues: CASSLMLAGDTGELFF.